Reported below is one T cell receptor (beta chain). Its antigen remains unknown. This sample stems from a study of cytomegalovirus exposure and HLA in healthy donors. Notes on the study in general: TCR beta chain V- and J-gene trimming was linked, in a later analysis, to a missense variant in DCLRE1C. Because they were indistinguishable, some V segments, including TRBV6-2 and TRBV6-3, were excluded. A further, later analysis showed that HLA-associated TCR beta chains (compared with equally common others) were more clonally expanded.

Researchers ran the PCR with 60 Vbeta and 13 Jbeta primers. TCRdb keeps only in-frame clones here, not all; method: immunoSEQ multiplex PCR. This table has approximately 110,000 clones, approximately 83% appearing once. It was healthy bone marrow donors who served as donors. This CDR3 comprises 16 residues. V was pared by 5 bases and J by 0 bases, with 5 bases of the junction left unmatched. Germline assignment: CDR1 SGHKS and CDR2 YYEKEE (reference sequence). The rearrangement joins TRBV5-5 to TRBJ2-3, with 11 bases lining up with TRBD2. Sequencing was carried out using PBMCs. The receptor was derived from a young man in good health and CMV-seronegative. CDR3 sequence reads: CASSSGLAASTDTQYF. The DNA of the CDR3 is TGTGCCAGCAGTTCGGGACTAGCGGCAAGCACAGATACGCAGTATTTT.